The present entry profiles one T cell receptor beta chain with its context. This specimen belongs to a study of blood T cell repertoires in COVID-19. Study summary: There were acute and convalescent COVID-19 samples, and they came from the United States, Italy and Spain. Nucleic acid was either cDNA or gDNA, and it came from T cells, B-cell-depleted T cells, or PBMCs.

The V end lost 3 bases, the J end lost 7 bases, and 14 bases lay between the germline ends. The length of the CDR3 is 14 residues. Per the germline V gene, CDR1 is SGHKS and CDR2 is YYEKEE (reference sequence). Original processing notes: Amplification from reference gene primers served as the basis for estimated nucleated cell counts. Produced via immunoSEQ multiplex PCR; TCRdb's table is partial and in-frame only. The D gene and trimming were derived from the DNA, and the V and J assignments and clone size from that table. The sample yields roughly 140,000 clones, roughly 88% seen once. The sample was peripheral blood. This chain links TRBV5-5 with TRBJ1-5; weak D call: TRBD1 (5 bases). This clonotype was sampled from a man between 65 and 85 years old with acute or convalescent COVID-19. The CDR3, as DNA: TGTGCCAGCAGCTGGGGACTCTTCGAGCAGCCCCAGCATTTT. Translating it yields CASSWGLFEQPQHF.